The rows below give T cell receptor beta chains drawn from one sample of a study of cytotoxic CD8 clonotypes in ibrutinib-treated CLL. The data were produced by immunoSEQ multiplex PCR, yet TCRdb's version contains in-frame clones alone and is incomplete. This repertoire shows almost 250,000 clones, roughly 70% found once; its top ten account for 15% to 19%. Here the sequenced sample was PBMCs, taken after 24 months of ibrutinib treatment. Receptor source: a human donor with chronic lymphocytic leukemia. Both conserved end residues are part of each CDR3. Only some rows state a clone size, as once, few, many or a class for expanded clones.

CDR3 protein: CASKAGADTVSGANVLTF
J gene: TRBJ2-6
V gene: TRBV5-1
clone size: .

CDR3 protein: CASSGSQGVGGANVLTF
J gene: TRBJ2-6
V gene: TRBV28
clone size: .

CDR3 protein: CASSLGQGQNNQPQHF
J gene: TRBJ1-5
V gene: TRBV18
clone size: .

CDR3 protein: CSVVQAQGEQYF
J gene: TRBJ2-7
V gene: TRBV29-1
clone size: .

CDR3 protein: CATSRDRGPTEAFF
J gene: TRBJ1-1
V gene: TRBV15
clone size: few

CDR3 protein: CASRPRRQGCSFF
J gene: TRBJ1-1
V gene: TRBV12-2
clone size: .

CDR3 protein: CASSVVISYRSNQPQHF
J gene: TRBJ1-5
V gene: TRBV9
clone size: .

CDR3 protein: CASSRTENYGYTF
J gene: TRBJ1-2
V gene: TRBV19
clone size: .

CDR3 protein: CASSDSVEGKEQFF
J gene: TRBJ2-1
V gene: TRBV6-5
clone size: .

CDR3 protein: CASTRDRNTEAFF
J gene: TRBJ1-1
V gene: TRBV19
clone size: .

CDR3 protein: CASSPQGIGELFF
J gene: TRBJ2-2
V gene: TRBV5-1
clone size: .

CDR3 protein: CASSVVIGELFF
J gene: TRBJ2-2
V gene: TRBV9
clone size: .

CDR3 protein: CASKDTGSNQPQHF
J gene: TRBJ1-5
V gene: TRBV6-1
clone size: .

CDR3 protein: CASSFGSGTNTGELFF
J gene: TRBJ2-2
V gene: TRBV28
clone size: .

CDR3 protein: CSVEGRTNEKLFF
J gene: TRBJ1-4
V gene: TRBV29-1
clone size: .

CDR3 protein: CASSYRDFAPQETQYF
J gene: TRBJ2-5
V gene: TRBV6-5
clone size: .

CDR3 protein: CASSEGTQYF
J gene: TRBJ2-5
V gene: TRBV6-4
clone size: .

CDR3 protein: CASSGTGGGYGYTF
J gene: TRBJ1-2
V gene: TRBV6-6
clone size: .

CDR3 protein: CASSKGLSEQFF
J gene: TRBJ2-1
V gene: TRBV11-3
clone size: .

CDR3 protein: CASSLGGTPASEQFF
J gene: TRBJ2-1
V gene: TRBV11-2
clone size: .

CDR3 protein: CASSSLGGGTEAFF
J gene: TRBJ1-1
V gene: TRBV27
clone size: .

CDR3 protein: CASSPTDFGGTDTQYF
J gene: TRBJ2-3
V gene: TRBV18
clone size: .

CDR3 protein: CASSSMNKNTGELFF
J gene: TRBJ2-2
V gene: TRBV7-9
clone size: .

CDR3 protein: CASSQEIEGTGNTIYF
J gene: TRBJ1-3
V gene: TRBV4-3
clone size: .

CDR3 protein: CAWLLDRSEQFF
J gene: TRBJ2-1
V gene: TRBV30
clone size: few

CDR3 protein: CASSRLTTNEKLFF
J gene: TRBJ1-4
V gene: TRBV11-2
clone size: once

CDR3 protein: CASSPRHTGELFF
J gene: TRBJ2-2
V gene: TRBV7-3
clone size: .

CDR3 protein: CASSYSVEGNQPQHF
J gene: TRBJ1-5
V gene: TRBV6-5
clone size: .

CDR3 protein: CASSLTSTGSGANVLTF
J gene: TRBJ2-6
V gene: TRBV11-2
clone size: .

CDR3 protein: CAWSVRQDTGNTIYF
J gene: TRBJ1-3
V gene: TRBV30
clone size: .

CDR3 protein: CASTPTLATKGYEQFF
J gene: TRBJ2-1
V gene: TRBV4-2
clone size: .

CDR3 protein: CASSSQGSSYNEQFF
J gene: TRBJ2-1
V gene: TRBV28
clone size: .

CDR3 protein: CASSLGLVARNEQFF
J gene: TRBJ2-1
V gene: TRBV5-1
clone size: .

CDR3 protein: CASSRGGSFDEQYF
J gene: TRBJ2-7
V gene: TRBV6-5
clone size: few

CDR3 protein: CASSQGQTLSYEQYF
J gene: TRBJ2-7
V gene: TRBV6-5
clone size: .

CDR3 protein: CASSAQGLTGELFF
J gene: TRBJ2-2
V gene: TRBV6-4
clone size: .

CDR3 protein: CASSDGWWGQFF
J gene: TRBJ2-1
V gene: TRBV10-2
clone size: .